This is a list of T cell receptor beta chains from one sample in a study of blood T cell repertoires in COVID-19. Only in-frame clones appear in the TCRdb table, and some are missing; sequencing was by immunoSEQ multiplex PCR. The profile shows around 160,000 clones, roughly four fifths of them singletons. The sample was peripheral blood. Receptor source: a human donor in a cohort sampled during active COVID-19. Each CDR3 is given with its conserved first and last residue. The order of the fields is J gene, clone size, D gene, V gene, CDR3 DNA, CDR3 protein. D genes are given only for firm matches. Rows may omit the clone size; those that give it use once, few, many or a size class.

J gene: TRBJ2-3
clone size: .
D gene: TRBD1
V gene: TRBV4-1
CDR3 DNA: TGCGCCAGCAGCCAAGGGACAGGGGGCACAGATACGCAGTATTTT
CDR3 protein: CASSQGTGGTDTQYF

J gene: TRBJ2-5
clone size: once
D gene: TRBD2
V gene: TRBV3-1/TRBV3-2
CDR3 DNA: TGTGCCAGCAGCCCCCCCGCGGGAGGGTACCAAGAGACCCAGTACTTC
CDR3 protein: CASSPPAGGYQETQYF

J gene: TRBJ2-7
clone size: .
D gene: .
V gene: TRBV29-1
CDR3 DNA: TGCAGCGTTGTAGGGGCCGTCGAGCAGTACTTC
CDR3 protein: CSVVGAVEQYF

J gene: TRBJ1-2
clone size: .
D gene: .
V gene: TRBV29-1
CDR3 DNA: TGCAGCGTTGAAGATCAGGTTCGGTCTGACTATGGCTACACCTTC
CDR3 protein: CSVEDQVRSDYGYTF

J gene: TRBJ1-5
clone size: .
D gene: .
V gene: TRBV6-2/TRBV6-3
CDR3 DNA: TGTGCCAGCAGCCAAATTTCGAGGAGCCAGCCCCAGCATTTT
CDR3 protein: CASSQISRSQPQHF

J gene: TRBJ2-3
clone size: .
D gene: .
V gene: TRBV4-3
CDR3 DNA: TGCGCCAGCAGCCAAGACCTACCGGGGAACACAGATACGCAGTATTTT
CDR3 protein: CASSQDLPGNTDTQYF

J gene: TRBJ2-6
clone size: .
D gene: .
V gene: TRBV18
CDR3 DNA: TGTGCCAGCTCGCCGGGACACGGGCTCGGGGCCAACGTCCTGACTTTC
CDR3 protein: CASSPGHGLGANVLTF

J gene: TRBJ1-5
clone size: .
D gene: .
V gene: TRBV19
CDR3 DNA: TGTGCCAGTACCCCACTGGGGAGGGCTCAGCCCCAGCATTTT
CDR3 protein: CASTPLGRAQPQHF

J gene: TRBJ1-5
clone size: .
D gene: TRBD1
V gene: TRBV18
CDR3 DNA: TGTGCCAGCTCACGGTCAGGGGGCGGCAATCAGCCCCAGCATTTT
CDR3 protein: CASSRSGGGNQPQHF

J gene: TRBJ1-1
clone size: .
D gene: TRBD1
V gene: TRBV2
CDR3 DNA: TGTGCCAGCAGTGAGGAACAGGGGACTGAAGCTTTCTTT
CDR3 protein: CASSEEQGTEAFF

J gene: TRBJ1-1
clone size: .
D gene: .
V gene: TRBV18
CDR3 DNA: TGTGCCAGCTCACCACTTACAGGGAGAGGAACTGAAGCTTTCTTT
CDR3 protein: CASSPLTGRGTEAFF

J gene: TRBJ2-7
clone size: .
D gene: .
V gene: TRBV5-1
CDR3 DNA: TGCGCCAGCAGCTTCGAGTCAGGGTCCTACGAGCAGTACTTC
CDR3 protein: CASSFESGSYEQYF